A single T cell receptor beta chain is shown here with its context. The antigen is not known. The source of the sample is a study of post-analysis software for immune sequencing data. The study's findings and limits: TRBV5-6, TRBV5-1 and TRBV20-1 belonged to a set of roughly five TRBV segments that were more frequent in patients than controls.

The V gene's germline CDR1 is DFQATT and CDR2 SNEGSKA (reference sequence). The CDR3 contains 14 residues. Incorporated into the TCR beta cDNA libraries were unique molecular identifiers, which served to reduce PCR and sequencing biases. Approximately 500,000 cDNA molecules were obtained per 1 to 10 million input T cells. One entry per CDR3 protein, called by TCRdb with MiXCR from the PCR reads. The sample shows under 900,000 distinct CDR3 sequences, approximately 53% of them seen only once. J is TRBJ2-7 and V is TRBV20-1, with unresolved D. Material: blood. This TCR was recovered from a girl aged 10 to 17 with multiple sclerosis. CDR3: CSSPGVGDRYEQYF. Written as DNA, the CDR3 is TGCAGCTCCCCGGGCGTCGGTGATCGCTACGAGCAGTACTTC.